The 22 T cell receptor beta chains in this list originate from one sample, sequenced in a study of immune evolution from preneoplasia to lung adenocarcinoma. Only in-frame clones appear in the TCRdb table, and some are missing; sequencing was by immunoSEQ multiplex PCR. The sample has 8,000 to 9,500 clones, about four fifths seen once. Input material: FFPE adjacent normal lung tissue. The receptors were gathered from a person between 55 and 80 years old with lung adenocarcinoma.

The chain links TRBV30 to TRBJ1-5; D not certain. The CDR3 sequence is 13 residues long. Germline V gene sequence: CDR1 GTSNPN, CDR2 SVGIG (reference sequence). Deletions cut 0 bases from V and 5 bases from J, with 8 bases between. CDR3 coding DNA: TGTGCCTGGAGTGTCAAGGGCGATCAGCCCCAGCATTTT. Translated: CAWSVKGDQPQHF.

The table lists this clone with a few counts. The chain carries TRBV6-1 and TRBJ1-2; D is unclear. The CDR3 sequence is 16 residues long. V was pared by 2 bases and J by 4 bases, with 17 bases between. The germline CDR1 and CDR2 sequences are MNHNS and SASEGT. CDR3 sequence: CASSEYGEPSLYGYTF. The CDR3 DNA reads TGTGCCAGCAGTGAATATGGCGAGCCAAGCCTCTATGGCTACACCTTC.

The V call is TRBV4-2, the J call TRBJ2-3; D gene ambiguous. Germline CDR1 is LGHNA and CDR2 is YNFKEQ. V was pared by 0 bases and J by 4 bases, with 17 bases between. CDR3 length: 17 residues. The CDR3 protein is CASSQENRLLWADTQYF. As DNA, the CDR3 is TGTGCCAGCAGCCAAGAGAATCGTCTTCTTTGGGCAGATACGCAGTATTTT.

V is TRBV15 and J is TRBJ2-1; D gene unclear. Germline V gene data show CDR1 as LNHNV and CDR2 as YYDKDF (reference sequence). This CDR3 region has 16 residues. V lost 3 bases, J lost 0 bases, and 12 bases lay in between. CDR3 residues: CATSSMQDSSYNEQFF. In DNA, the CDR3 is TGTGCCACCAGCAGTATGCAGGATAGCTCCTACAATGAGCAGTTCTTC.

The chain joins TRBV11-2 to TRBJ2-2; maybe TRBD2 (6 bases). The V gene lost 3 bases and the J gene lost 0 bases, with 14 bases spanning the gap. The CDR3 totals 17 residues. Germline loops: CDR1 SGHAT, CDR2 FQNNGV. The CDR3 bases are TGTGCCAGCAGCTTGCCCGGCGGGGCCACGAACACCGGGGAGCTGTTTTTT. Encoded protein: CASSLPGGATNTGELFF.

The chain uses TRBV4-2 and TRBJ1-4; D remains unclear. Germline lookup yields CDR1 LGHNA and CDR2 YNFKEQ. The V end lost 2 bases, the J end lost 8 bases, and 15 bases lay between the germline ends. The CDR3 loop spans 15 amino acids. CDR3 region: CASSQKTGSDEKLFF. Here the CDR3 DNA reads TGTGCCAGCAGCCAAAAGACGGGGTCGGACGAAAAACTGTTTTTT.

The rearrangement links TRBV20-1 to TRBJ1-1, with 8 nucleotides matching TRBD1. Germline CDR1 DFQATT, CDR2 SNEGSKA (reference sequence). CDR3 length: 11 amino acids. V was pared by 4 bases and J by 10 bases, with 5 bases of the junction left unmatched. CDR3 nucleotide sequence: TGCAGTGCTATCGAAGACAGGGGAGCTTTCTTT. Encoded protein: CSAIEDRGAFF.

The CDR3 coding sequence is TGTGCCAGCAGTAGGGACATCCCTGACGAAAAACTGTTTTTT. Translating it yields CASSRDIPDEKLFF. This chain connects TRBV2 to TRBJ1-4; maybe TRBD1 (6 bases). The CDR3 has 14 residues. Germline V gives CDR1 SNHLY, CDR2 FYNNEI. Trimming stripped 5 bases from V and 8 bases from J, with 15 bases between. The variable domain in full, completed from reference TRBV2 and TRBJ1-4, reads EPEVTQTPSHQVTQMGQEVILRCVPISNHLYFYWYRQILGQKVEFLVSFYNNEISEKSEIFDDQFSVERPDGSNFTLKIRSTKLEDSAMYFCASSRDIPDEKLFFGSGTQLSVL.

This sequence joins TRBV29-1 and TRBJ2-3; D unclear. Germline V lookup: CDR1 SQVTM, CDR2 ANQGSEA. Deletions cut 4 bases from V and 0 bases from J, with 8 bases between. This CDR3 comprises 13 residues. CDR3 in amino acids: CSVAQISTDTQYF. The CDR3 coding sequence is TGCAGCGTTGCACAGATTAGCACAGATACGCAGTATTTT.

The rearrangement joins TRBV4-1 to TRBJ2-1; D remains ambiguous. Germline V lookup: CDR1 MGHRA, CDR2 YSYEKL. CDR3 length: 17 residues. Between the trimmed V and J ends, which lost 1 base and 0 bases, there was a span of 13 bases. CDR3 residues: CASSQVIVGNSYNEQFF. In DNA, the CDR3 is TGCGCCAGCAGCCAAGTAATCGTGGGGAACTCCTACAATGAGCAGTTCTTC.

The chain is built from TRBV2 and TRBJ1-5; D might be TRBD1 (5 bases). Trimming cost V 6 bases and J 3 bases, with 15 bases left between them. Looked up from germline, CDR1 is SNHLY and CDR2 is FYNNEI. The CDR3 runs 15 residues. CDR3 coding DNA: TGTGCCAGCAGACTTCGGCAGGGTCCCAATCAGCCCCAGCATTTT. Its protein is CASRLRQGPNQPQHF.

With respect to this clone: This sample also contains other DNA sequences that code for the same CDR3. DNA for the CDR3: TGTGCCAGCAGCCTCCAAGAGACCCAGTACTTC. Translation gives CASSLQETQYF. This chain joins TRBV7-9 and TRBJ2-5; no clear D. The CDR3 is 11 residues long. Trimming stripped 5 bases from V and 1 base from J, with 2 bases between. The germline V gene encodes CDR1 SEHNR and CDR2 FQNEAQ (reference sequence).

This clone occurred a few times. The gene calls are TRBV5-8 and TRBJ1-2; D not resolved. The germline V gene encodes CDR1 SGHTS and CDR2 YDEGEE. CDR3 length equals 13 residues. V lost 0 bases and J 6 bases, leaving 9 bases between the germline ends. CDR3 protein: CASSLVLVDGYTF. CDR3 DNA: TGTGCCAGCAGCTTGGTCCTGGTAGATGGCTACACCTTC.

A few counts support this clone. The chain joins TRBV11-2 to TRBJ2-3; the D is unclear. CDR1 is SGHAT, CDR2 FQNNGV, per germline. The CDR3 covers 15 residues. V was pared by 2 bases and J by 4 bases, with 13 bases between. The CDR3 loop is CASSLRSPAPDTQYF. CDR3 nucleotides: TGTGCCAGCAGCTTAAGGTCGCCTGCACCAGATACGCAGTATTTT.

The rearrangement links TRBV19 to TRBJ1-2; 8 bases agree with TRBD1. The CDR3 covers 15 residues. Germline CDR1 reads LNHDA; CDR2 reads SQIVND (reference sequence). V lost 4 bases to trimming and J lost 7 bases; unmatched junction nucleotides: 11. The CDR3 DNA reads as TGTGCCAGTAGTAAAAACGCAGGGGGCTTTGCTGGCTACACCTTC. Translated: CASSKNAGGFAGYTF.

The rearrangement links TRBV9 to TRBJ2-5, with 7 bases fitting TRBD2. The CDR3 contains 16 residues. Germline CDR1 SGDLS, CDR2 YYNGEE. V shed 0 bases, J shed 2 bases, and the junction held 7 bases outside the gene matches. The CDR3 spells CASSVDGGGLQETQYF. The CDR3 nucleotides read TGTGCCAGCAGCGTAGATGGCGGGGGACTACAAGAGACCCAGTACTTC.

The chain employs TRBV12-5 and TRBJ1-2; D not resolved. The ends were cut back, 3 bases at V and 2 bases at J, with 7 bases in the middle. The germline CDR1 and CDR2 sequences are LGHNT and FRNRAP. This CDR3 is built from 13 residues. The CDR3 nucleotides are TGTGCTAGTGGTTTCACTCTAAACTATGGCTACACCTTC. Its translation is CASGFTLNYGYTF.

The chain has TRBV7-2 and TRBJ2-7; TRBD2 matches at 13 bases. Trimming at V came to 5 bases and at J to 3 bases, leaving 4 bases not matched to a gene. Germline V gene data show CDR1 as SGHTA and CDR2 as FQGNSA. This CDR3 has 15 amino acids. The CDR3 bases are TGTGCCAGCAGCCAGACTAGCGGGGGGCACTACGAGCAGTACTTC. Its translation is CASSQTSGGHYEQYF.

The chain is built from TRBV5-6 and TRBJ2-2, with D tentatively TRBD2 (6 bases). Germline V gene lookup returns CDR1 SGHDT and CDR2 YYEEEE. V lost 3 bases to trimming and J lost 7 bases, with 16 bases between them. The CDR3 is 15 amino acids. The CDR3 nucleotides are TGTGCCAGCAGCTCCGGGACTCAGAGTCGCGGGGAGCTGTTTTTT. It translates to CASSSGTQSRGELFF.

The V gene is TRBV19, the J gene TRBJ1-1; 8 bases line up with TRBD1. The V gene end was trimmed by 6 bases and the J gene end by 1 base; junction bases not matched to a gene: 4. Germline CDR1 is LNHDA and CDR2 is SQIVND (reference sequence). This CDR3 comprises 14 residues. CDR3 DNA: TGTGCCAGTAGACGACAGGGGTGGAACACTGAAGCTTTCTTT. Translating gives CASRRQGWNTEAFF.

V and J are TRBV6-5 and TRBJ2-3, with D unclear. V was trimmed by 7 bases and J by 5 bases, leaving 7 bases between them. CDR1 is MNHEY, CDR2 SVGAGI, per germline. The CDR3 sequence is 11 residues long. CDR3 sequence: CASTSGDTQYF. The CDR3 nucleotides read TGTGCCAGCACCTCAGGAGATACGCAGTATTTT.

This clone was seen just once. The chain recombines TRBV18 with TRBJ1-1, with D tentatively TRBD1 (5 bases). Trimming cost V 4 bases and J 6 bases, with 15 bases left between them. The CDR3 consists of 14 residues. CDR1 is KGHSH and CDR2 is LQKENI in the germline V gene. The CDR3 is CASSRDSREAEAFF. The CDR3 DNA follows: TGTGCCAGCTCACGCGACAGCCGAGAGGCTGAAGCTTTCTTT.